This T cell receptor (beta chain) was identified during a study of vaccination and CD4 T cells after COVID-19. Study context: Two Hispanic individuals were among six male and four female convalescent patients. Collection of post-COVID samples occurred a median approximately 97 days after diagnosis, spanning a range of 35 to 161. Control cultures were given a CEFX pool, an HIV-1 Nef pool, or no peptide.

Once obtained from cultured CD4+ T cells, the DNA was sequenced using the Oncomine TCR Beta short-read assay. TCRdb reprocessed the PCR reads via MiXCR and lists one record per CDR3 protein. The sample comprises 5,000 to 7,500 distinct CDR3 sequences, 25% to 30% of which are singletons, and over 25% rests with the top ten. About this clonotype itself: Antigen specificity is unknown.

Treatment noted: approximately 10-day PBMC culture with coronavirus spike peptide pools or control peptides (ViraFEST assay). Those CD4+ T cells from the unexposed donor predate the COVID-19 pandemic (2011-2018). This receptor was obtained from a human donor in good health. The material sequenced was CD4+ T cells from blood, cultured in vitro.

Here the CDR3 reads CASSYPGDTQYF. The CDR3 DNA reads TGTGCCAGCAGTTACCCGGGGGATACGCAGTATTTT. This sequence joins TRBV6-5 and TRBJ2-3; weak D call: TRBD2 (5 bases). This CDR3 spans 12 amino acids. V lost 2 bases and J lost 6, with 6 bases in between. From germline, CDR1 is MNHEY and CDR2 SVGAGI.